What follows is one TCR beta chain and its context. CD45RA+ naive and CD45RA-negative memory subsets were separated from CD4+ cells. The sample belongs to a study of shared clonotypes between healthy human individuals. Data came from immunoSEQ multiplex PCR; TCRdb stores just in-frame clones and leaves some out. This sample has millions of clones; 95% occur once, and the top ten carry 0.13%. The CDR3 is 14 residues long. CDR1 and CDR2 (germline): SGHDT, YYEEEE. Deletions cut 0 bases from V and 10 bases from J, with 14 bases between. The V and J genes are TRBV5-6 and TRBJ2-1; D is possibly TRBD2 (5 bases). The specimen was naive CD4+ T cells sorted from blood. The subset was: CD45RA+ positively selected. This sequence was found in a man aged 18 to 35 in good health. CDR3 DNA sequence: TGTGCCAGCAGCTTGGGGGGTCTAGCACAGGAGCAGTTCTTC. Its translation is CASSLGGLAQEQFF.